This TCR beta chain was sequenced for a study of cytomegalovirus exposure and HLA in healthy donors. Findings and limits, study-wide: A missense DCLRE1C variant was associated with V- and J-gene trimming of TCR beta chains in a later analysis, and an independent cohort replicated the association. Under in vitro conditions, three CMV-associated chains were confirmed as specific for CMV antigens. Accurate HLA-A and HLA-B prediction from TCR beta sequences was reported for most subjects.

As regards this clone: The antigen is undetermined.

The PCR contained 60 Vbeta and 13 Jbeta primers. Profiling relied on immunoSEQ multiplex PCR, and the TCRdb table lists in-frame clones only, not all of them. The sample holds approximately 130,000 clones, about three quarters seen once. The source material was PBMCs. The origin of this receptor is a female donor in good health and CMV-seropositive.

The CDR3 sequence is CASSLEGGIDTEAFF. The DNA for the CDR3 is TGCGCCAGCAGCTTGGAAGGAGGGATCGACACTGAAGCTTTCTTT. The chain links TRBV5-1 to TRBJ1-1, with D unresolved. V was pared by 0 bases and J by 3 bases, with 12 bases between. Germline V lookup: CDR1 SGHRS, CDR2 YFSETQ. This CDR3 is 15 amino acids long.